The sequence of this T cell receptor beta chain was determined in a study of T cells in Graves' hyperthyroidism and ophthalmopathy. Points from the study as a whole: Stable hyperthyroidism and ophthalmopathy were separated using 13 V-J signatures.

RNA transcripts gave rise to amplified TCR beta CDR3 regions. With the HTBI primer set, the TCR CDR3 went through a first round of RT-PCR. In TCRdb, the multiplex PCR reads were re-called with MiXCR into one record per CDR3 protein. The data contain about 59,000 distinct CDR3 sequences, under 70% of them singletons. Clinical symptoms, serum thyroxine and TRAb, thyroid ultrasound and orbital computed tomography were used for the diagnoses. For this clonotype: The antigen remains unidentified.

CDR1 and CDR2 (germline): SGHTA, FQGTGA. J was trimmed by 11 bases and V by 5 bases; bases with no gene match: 13. The CDR3 is 16 amino acids. What was sequenced was blood. The V call is TRBV7-3, the J call TRBJ2-3, with 13 positions matching TRBD2. This TCR derives from a woman aged 60-75 years with Graves' ophthalmopathy. CDR3 sequence: CASSPLLAGGKNEQYF. In DNA, the CDR3 is TGTGCCAGCAGCCCGCTACTAGCGGGAGGGAAAAATGAGCAGTATTTT.